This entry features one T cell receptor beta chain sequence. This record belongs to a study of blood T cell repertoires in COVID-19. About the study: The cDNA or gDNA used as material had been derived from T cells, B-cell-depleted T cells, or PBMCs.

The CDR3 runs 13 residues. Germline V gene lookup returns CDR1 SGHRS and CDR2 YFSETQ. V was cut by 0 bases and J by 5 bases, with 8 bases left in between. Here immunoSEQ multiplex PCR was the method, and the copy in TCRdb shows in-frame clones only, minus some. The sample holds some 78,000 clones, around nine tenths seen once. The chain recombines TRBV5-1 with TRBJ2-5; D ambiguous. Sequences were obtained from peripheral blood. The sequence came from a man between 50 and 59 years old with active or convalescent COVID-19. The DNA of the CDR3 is TGCGCCAGCAGCTTGGTGGTAGATGAGACCCAGTACTTC. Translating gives CASSLVVDETQYF.